This TCR beta chain was retrieved from a study of blood T cell repertoires in COVID-19. As for the study in general: Sources were T cells, B-cell-depleted T cells, or PBMCs; the material itself was cDNA or gDNA.

With 4 bases removed from V and 10 bases from J, the gap between germline ends came to 20 bases. Germline CDR1 is LGHDT and CDR2 is YNNKEL (reference sequence). This CDR3 is built from 15 residues. Per the authors' pipeline: Quantification of nucleated cells was approximated via reference gene primer amplification. Assay used: immunoSEQ multiplex PCR; TCRdb lists only in-frame clones, some missing. Clone size and V and J calls were adopted from that table, with D and trimming inferred from the DNA. The table lists about 120,000 clones, 75% to 90% of them singletons. This chain connects TRBV3-1 (or the pseudogene TRBV3-2) to TRBJ2-1, with a tentative D call TRBD1 (5 bases). Sequenced input: peripheral blood. The TCR sequence derives from a man aged 30 to 39 with acute or convalescent COVID-19. CDR3 protein: CASSRHQVDKEEQFF. The CDR3, as DNA: TGTGCCAGCAGCCGACACCAGGTGGACAAGGAGGAGCAGTTCTTC.